The T cell receptor beta chain described here comes from a study of T cell repertoires in cytomegalovirus infection. Trimming left V 5 bases short and J 1 base short, with 15 bases between. There are 17 residues in the CDR3. Germline assignment: CDR1 MNHNS and CDR2 SASEGT. This clonotype is medium-sized within its sample. One entry per CDR3 protein results from TCRdb running MiXCR on the reads. The sample holds about 180,000 distinct CDR3 sequences, approximately 17% seen once. The chain uses TRBV6-1 and TRBJ2-6; TRBD2 is a possible D gene (5 bases). Material: CD8+ T cells from PBMCs. This TCR came from a human donor in good health (CMV status not recorded). Some clones in this sample may be carry-over from other donors' samples. The CDR3 coding sequence is TGTGCCAGCAGTACCGGGGAGTCTAATTCTGGGGCCAACGTCCTGACTTTC. This translates into CASSTGESNSGANVLTF.